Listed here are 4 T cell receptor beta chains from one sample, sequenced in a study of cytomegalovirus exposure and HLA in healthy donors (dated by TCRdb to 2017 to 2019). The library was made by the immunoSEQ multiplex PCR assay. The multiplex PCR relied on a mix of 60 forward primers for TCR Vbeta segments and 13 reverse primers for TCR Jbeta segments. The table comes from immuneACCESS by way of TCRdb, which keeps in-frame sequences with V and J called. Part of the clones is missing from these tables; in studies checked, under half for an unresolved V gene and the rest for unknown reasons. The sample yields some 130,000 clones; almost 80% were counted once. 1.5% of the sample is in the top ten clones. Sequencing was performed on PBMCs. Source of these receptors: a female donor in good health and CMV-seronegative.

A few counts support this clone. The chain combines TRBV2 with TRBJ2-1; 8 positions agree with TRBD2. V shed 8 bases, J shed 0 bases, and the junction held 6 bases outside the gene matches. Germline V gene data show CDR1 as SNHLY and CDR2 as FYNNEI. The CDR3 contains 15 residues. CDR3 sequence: CASGSTSVSYNEQFF. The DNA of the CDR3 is TGTGCCAGCGGATCGACTAGCGTCTCCTACAATGAGCAGTTCTTC.

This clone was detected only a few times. The CDR3: CASSLAGVSHEQYF. The CDR3 bases are TGTGCCAGCAGTTTGGCGGGAGTTAGCCACGAGCAGTACTTC. The V call is TRBV27, the J call TRBJ2-7; 7 bases align to TRBD2. With 3 bases clipped from V and 5 bases from J, the junction kept 7 bases outside the gene matches. The CDR3 runs 14 residues. Per germline, CDR1 MNHEY and CDR2 SMNVEV (reference sequence).

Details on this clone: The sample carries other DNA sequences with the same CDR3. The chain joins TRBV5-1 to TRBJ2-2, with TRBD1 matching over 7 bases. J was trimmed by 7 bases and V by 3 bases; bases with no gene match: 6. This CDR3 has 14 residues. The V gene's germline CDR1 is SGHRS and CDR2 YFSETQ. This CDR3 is CASSSGQGDGELFF. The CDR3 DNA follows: TGCGCCAGCAGCTCAGGGCAGGGGGACGGGGAGCTGTTTTTT.

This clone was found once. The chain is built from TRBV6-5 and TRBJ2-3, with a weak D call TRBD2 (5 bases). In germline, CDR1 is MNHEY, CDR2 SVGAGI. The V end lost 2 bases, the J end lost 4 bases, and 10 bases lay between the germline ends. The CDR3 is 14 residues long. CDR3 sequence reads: CASSYGVASDTQYF. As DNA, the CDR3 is TGTGCCAGCAGTTACGGGGTAGCGTCAGATACGCAGTATTTT.